This T cell receptor beta chain was profiled in a study of CD8+ T cells in alopecia areata. Study in general: Tofacitinib was taken orally by treated patients, and the dose was 5 to 10 mg twice daily.

From germline, CDR1 is PRHDT and CDR2 FYEKMQ (reference sequence). The CDR3 has 16 amino acids. V trimming: 5 bases; J trimming: 3 bases; junction bases outside the gene matches: 6. Isolated RNA was reverse transcribed into cDNA used as the sequencing template. Produced via immunoSEQ multiplex PCR; TCRdb's table is partial and in-frame only. The top ten clones hold over 10% of a sample with some 150,000 clones, about 67% of them seen once. Specimens obtained from alopecia areata patients comprised lesional scalp punch biopsies and peripheral blood. PBMC-derived CD4+ and CD8+ T cells were sorted. The clonotype comes from a human donor with alopecia areata. The material was CD8+ T cells sorted from blood, obtained at week 0. The chain joins TRBV13 to TRBJ2-5; 13 nucleotides align to TRBD2. For the CDR3, the DNA is TGTGCCAGCAGCCCCCCGGGGACTAGCGGGAAAGAGACCCAGTACTTC. Translating gives CASSPPGTSGKETQYF.